Sequencing of this TCR beta chain was carried out in a study of blood T cell repertoires in COVID-19. Unmatched junction bases numbered 5, after V lost 2 bases and J lost 1 base. The CDR3 loop spans 18 amino acids. Germline V gene lookup returns CDR1 SNHLY and CDR2 FYNNEI. The repertoire was sequenced with immunoSEQ multiplex PCR; TCRdb's copy has only in-frame clones and lacks some. Of some 400,000 clones listed, about 89% were seen once; the top ten hold 1% to 1.5%. Sequencing input: PBMCs or T cells enriched from blood (not recorded which). This receptor was taken from a man aged 25 to 40 who had recovered from COVID-19. This chain uses TRBV2 with TRBJ2-6; 10 nucleotides match TRBD2. This CDR3 is CASSETSGRGSGANVLTF. CDR3 DNA: TGTGCCAGCAGTGAAACCAGCGGGAGGGGTTCTGGGGCCAACGTCCTGACTTTC.